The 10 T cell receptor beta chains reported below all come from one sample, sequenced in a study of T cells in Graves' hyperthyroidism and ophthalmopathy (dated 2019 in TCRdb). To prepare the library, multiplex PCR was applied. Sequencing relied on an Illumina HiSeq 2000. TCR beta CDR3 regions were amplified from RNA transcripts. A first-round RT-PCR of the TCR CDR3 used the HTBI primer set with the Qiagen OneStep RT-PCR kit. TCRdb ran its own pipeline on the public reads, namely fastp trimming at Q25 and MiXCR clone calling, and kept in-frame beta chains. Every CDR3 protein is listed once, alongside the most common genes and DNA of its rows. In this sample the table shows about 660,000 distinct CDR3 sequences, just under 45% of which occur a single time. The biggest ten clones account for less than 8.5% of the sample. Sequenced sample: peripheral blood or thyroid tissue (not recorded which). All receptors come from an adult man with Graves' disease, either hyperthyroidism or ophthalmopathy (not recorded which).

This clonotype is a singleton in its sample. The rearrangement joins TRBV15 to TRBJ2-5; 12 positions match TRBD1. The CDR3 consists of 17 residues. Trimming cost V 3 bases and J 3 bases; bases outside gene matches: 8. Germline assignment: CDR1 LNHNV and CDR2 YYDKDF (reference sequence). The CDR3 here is CATSRAGTGGEEETQYF. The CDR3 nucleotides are TGTGCCACCAGCAGGGCAGGGACAGGGGGCGAGGAAGAGACCCAGTACTTC.

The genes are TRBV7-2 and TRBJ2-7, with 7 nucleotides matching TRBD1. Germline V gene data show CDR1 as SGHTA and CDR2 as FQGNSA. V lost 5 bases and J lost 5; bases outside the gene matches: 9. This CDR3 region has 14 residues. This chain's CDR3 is CASSLGQVRNEQYF. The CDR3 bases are TGTGCCAGCAGCCTCGGACAGGTCAGGAACGAGCAGTACTTC.

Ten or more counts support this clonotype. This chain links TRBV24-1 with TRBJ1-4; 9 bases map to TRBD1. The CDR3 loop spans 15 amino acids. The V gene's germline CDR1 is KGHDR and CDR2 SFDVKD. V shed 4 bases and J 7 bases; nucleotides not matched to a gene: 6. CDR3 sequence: CATSDPGQGGEKLFF. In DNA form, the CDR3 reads TGTGCCACCAGTGACCCGGGACAGGGAGGTGAAAAACTGTTTTTT.

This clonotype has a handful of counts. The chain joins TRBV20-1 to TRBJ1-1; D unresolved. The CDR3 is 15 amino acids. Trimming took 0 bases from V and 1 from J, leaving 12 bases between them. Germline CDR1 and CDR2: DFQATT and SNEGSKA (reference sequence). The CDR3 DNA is TGCAGTGCTAGAGATTTGCGGGCCGCGAACACTGAAGCTTTCTTT. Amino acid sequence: CSARDLRAANTEAFF.

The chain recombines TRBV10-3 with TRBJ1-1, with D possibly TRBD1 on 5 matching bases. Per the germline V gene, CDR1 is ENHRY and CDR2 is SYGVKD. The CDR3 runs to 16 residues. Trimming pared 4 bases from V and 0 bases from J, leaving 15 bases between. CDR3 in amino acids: CAISGGTRGMNTEAFF. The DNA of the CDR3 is TGTGCCATCAGTGGGGGAACACGGGGGATGAACACTGAAGCTTTCTTT.

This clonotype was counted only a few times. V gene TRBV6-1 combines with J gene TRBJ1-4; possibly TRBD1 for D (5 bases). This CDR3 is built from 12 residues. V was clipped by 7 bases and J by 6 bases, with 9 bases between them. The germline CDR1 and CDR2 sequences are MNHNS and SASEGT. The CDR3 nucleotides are TGTGCCAGCACCAGGGCTCATGAAAAACTGTTTTTT. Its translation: CASTRAHEKLFF.

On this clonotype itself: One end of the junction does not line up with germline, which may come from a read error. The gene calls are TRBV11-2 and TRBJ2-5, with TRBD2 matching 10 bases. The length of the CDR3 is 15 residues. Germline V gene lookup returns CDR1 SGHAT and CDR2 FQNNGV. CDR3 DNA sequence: TGTGCCAGCTGCTTCCTAGCGGGAGCCCCGGAGACCCAGTACTTC. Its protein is CASCFLAGAPETQYF.

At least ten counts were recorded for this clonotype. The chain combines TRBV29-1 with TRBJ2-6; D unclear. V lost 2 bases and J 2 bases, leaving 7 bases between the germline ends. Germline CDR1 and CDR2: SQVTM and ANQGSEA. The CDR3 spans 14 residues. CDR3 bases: TGCAGCGTTGAAAGGGAAGCTGGGGCCAACGTCCTGACTTTC. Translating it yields CSVEREAGANVLTF.

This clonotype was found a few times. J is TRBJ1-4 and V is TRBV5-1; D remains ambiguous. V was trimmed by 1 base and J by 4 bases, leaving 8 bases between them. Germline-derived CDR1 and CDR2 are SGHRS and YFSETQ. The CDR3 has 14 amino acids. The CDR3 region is CASSLSPYNEKLFF. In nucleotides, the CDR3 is TGCGCCAGCAGCTTGTCACCTTATAATGAAAAACTGTTTTTT.

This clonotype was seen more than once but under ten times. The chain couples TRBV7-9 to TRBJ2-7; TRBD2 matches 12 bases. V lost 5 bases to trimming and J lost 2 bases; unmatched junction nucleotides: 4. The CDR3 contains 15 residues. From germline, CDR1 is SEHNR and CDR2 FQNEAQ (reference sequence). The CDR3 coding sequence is TGTGCCAGCAGCCCTACTAGCGGGGGGACCTACGAGCAGTACTTC. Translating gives CASSPTSGGTYEQYF.